This T cell receptor beta chain was observed in a study of blood T cell repertoires in COVID-19. Study-wide context: The analysed material was cDNA or gDNA that came from T cells, B-cell-depleted T cells, or PBMCs.

During active infection, Seattle patients enrolled and were then monitored through disease. J gave up 5 bases and V 4 bases, and 7 bases lay outside the gene matches. Looked up from germline, CDR1 is SNHLY and CDR2 is FYNNEI. CDR3 size: 14 residues. Per the authors' pipeline: Scientists estimated how many nucleated cells there were by amplifying reference gene primers. Repertoires were generated with immunoSEQ multiplex PCR, while TCRdb's copy carries only in-frame clones and drops some. V, J and clone size derive from that table, while D and trimming were established from the DNA sequence. The table shows approximately 65,000 clones, with roughly 91% occurring only once.

Sequences were obtained from peripheral blood. V usage is TRBV2 and J usage is TRBJ2-5; TRBD2 matches 7 bases. The origin of this receptor is a man in his fifties or sixties with COVID-19, enrolled during active disease. Here the CDR3 reads CASSVGGSVETQYF. CDR3 nucleotide sequence: TGTGCCAGCAGTGTAGGCGGGAGCGTGGAGACCCAGTACTTC.